Presented here are 21 T cell receptor beta chains from one specimen sequenced in a study of shared clonotypes between healthy human individuals. Terminally differentiated effector memory CD45RA+ cells were excluded by CCR7 positive selection of CD45RO-negative cells. Data came from immunoSEQ multiplex PCR; TCRdb stores just in-frame clones and leaves some out. The sample lists about 1,800,000 clones, roughly 94% occurring once. The sequencing sample was made of naive CD8+ T cells sorted from blood. The receptors derive from a man younger than 35 in good health.

This clone was seen once. The chain recombines TRBV7-9 with TRBJ2-7; tentative D call: TRBD2 (5 bases). The V gene lost 5 bases and the J gene lost 4 bases, with 15 bases spanning the gap. Germline CDR1 and CDR2: SEHNR and FQNEAQ (reference sequence). CDR3 size: 14 residues. In nucleotides, the CDR3 is TGTGCCAGCAGCGACGAGGGCGGAGGTTACGAGCAGTACTTC. Encoded protein: CASSDEGGGYEQYF.

The chain couples TRBV30 to TRBJ2-7; D unclear. V dropped 5 bases and J dropped 5 bases, with 19 bases sitting between them. Germline V gene sequence: CDR1 GTSNPN, CDR2 SVGIG (reference sequence). The CDR3 runs to 14 residues. CDR3 amino acids: CAWENPLRINEQYF. The CDR3 DNA is TGTGCCTGGGAAAATCCCCTTAGGATTAACGAGCAGTACTTC.

The CDR3 DNA reads TGTGCCAGTACCATGGACCTAGCGTACTATGGCTACACCTTC. Translated, it gives CASTMDLAYYGYTF. This chain uses TRBV19 with TRBJ1-2; D unresolved. Germline V gene sequence: CDR1 LNHDA, CDR2 SQIVND (reference sequence). Trimming took off 7 bases at V and 3 bases at J, with 15 bases between the two ends. The length of the CDR3 is 14 residues.

V and J are TRBV30 and TRBJ2-1; 9 nucleotides match TRBD2. CDR3 length equals 17 residues. Germline V gene lookup returns CDR1 GTSNPN and CDR2 SVGIG (reference sequence). V shed 0 bases and J 7 bases; nucleotides not matched to a gene: 13. Here the CDR3 reads CAWSVAPWREGDNEQFF. CDR3 nucleotide sequence: TGTGCCTGGAGTGTAGCCCCCTGGCGGGAGGGCGATAATGAGCAGTTCTTC. Supplemented by reference TRBV30 and TRBJ2-1, the full variable domain reads SQTIHQWPATLVQPVGSPLSLECTVEGTSNPNLYWYRQAAGRGLQLLFYSVGIGQISSEVPQNLSASRPQDRQFILSSKKLLLSDSGFYLCAWSVAPWREGDNEQFFGPGTRLTVL.

This clone appeared a single time. J is TRBJ2-7 and V is TRBV9; D is tentatively TRBD1 or TRBD2 (5 bases each). Trimming shortened V by 4 bases and J by 6 bases, and 20 bases separated the two germline ends. The CDR3 spans 15 residues. Germline lookup yields CDR1 SGDLS and CDR2 YYNGEE. The CDR3 sequence: CASSPYLGTAGEQYF. DNA of the CDR3: TGTGCCAGCAGCCCATATCTAGGGACGGCCGGCGAGCAGTACTTC.

The V and J genes are TRBV5-4 and TRBJ2-7; perhaps D is TRBD1 or TRBD2 (6 bases each). Germline V gene sequence: CDR1 SGHNT, CDR2 YYREEE (reference sequence). Trimming left V 4 bases short and J 5 bases short, with 16 bases between. CDR3 length equals 14 residues. The CDR3 bases are TGTGCCAGCAGCCCGGGGGCGGGTTGGGACGAGCAGTACTTC. The encoded protein is CASSPGAGWDEQYF.

The V call is TRBV5-1, the J call TRBJ2-3; 9 bases fit TRBD2. The V gene end was trimmed by 4 bases and the J gene end by 2 bases; junction bases not matched to a gene: 14. CDR3 length: 18 amino acids. The germline V gene has CDR1 SGHRS and CDR2 YFSETQ. CDR3: CASSPPQAGGGATDTQYF. DNA of the CDR3: TGCGCCAGCAGCCCCCCCCAGGCGGGAGGGGGAGCCACAGATACGCAGTATTTT.

This chain uses TRBV4-3 with TRBJ2-7, with D maybe TRBD2 (5 bases). From germline, CDR1 is LGHNA and CDR2 YSLEER. CDR3 length: 18 residues. V was clipped by 0 bases and J by 0 bases, with 18 bases between them. The CDR3 DNA reads TGCGCCAGCAGCCAAGATCGCGCGGGTGCTACCATCTCCTACGAGCAGTACTTC. Encoded protein: CASSQDRAGATISYEQYF.

This clone appeared a single time. The V call is TRBV11-2, the J call TRBJ2-2; tentatively, D is TRBD2 (6 bases). Per the germline V gene, CDR1 is SGHAT and CDR2 is FQNNGV. This CDR3 region has 14 residues. Trimming removed 4 bases at V and 10 bases at J, with 16 bases between. The CDR3 here is CASSYAWGGVELFF. The CDR3 region has the DNA TGTGCCAGCAGCTATGCCTGGGGAGGAGTGGAGCTGTTTTTT.

The chain employs TRBV4-1 and TRBJ1-6, with D unclear. The CDR3 loop spans 14 amino acids. Germline CDR1 and CDR2: MGHRA and YSYEKL. V lost 1 base to trimming and J lost 8 bases, with 9 bases between them. DNA of the CDR3: TGCGCCAGCAGCCAAGTAGGGATCCATTCACCCCTCCACTTT. Amino acid sequence: CASSQVGIHSPLHF.

This clone appeared once. The same CDR3 can be traced to other DNA sequences in this sample. The rearrangement joins TRBV18 to TRBJ1-2; tentative D call: TRBD1 (5 bases). The CDR3 length is 13 residues. The germline gives CDR1 KGHSH, CDR2 LQKENI. The V end lost 6 bases, the J end lost 4 bases, and 12 bases lay between the germline ends. The CDR3 region is CASSPDSPYGYTF. The CDR3 coding sequence is TGTGCCAGCTCGCCAGACAGCCCCTATGGCTACACCTTC.

This chain uses TRBV6-6 with TRBJ2-7, with TRBD1 as a possible D gene (6 bases). CDR3 size: 13 residues. V lost 6 bases, J lost 7 bases, and 16 bases lay in between. Germline V gene sequence: CDR1 MNHNY, CDR2 SVGAGI (reference sequence). CDR3 loop: CASSPDRSGEQYF. The CDR3 coding sequence is TGTGCCAGCAGCCCAGACAGGAGCGGAGAGCAGTACTTC.

This rearrangement joins TRBV2 to TRBJ2-2; no clear D. Trimming took 5 bases from V and 2 from J, leaving 9 bases between them. This CDR3 spans 14 amino acids. Germline lookup yields CDR1 SNHLY and CDR2 FYNNEI. CDR3 sequence reads: CASSPEANTGELFF. The CDR3 nucleotides are TGTGCCAGCAGTCCAGAGGCTAACACCGGGGAGCTGTTTTTT.

This chain connects TRBV27 to TRBJ2-7, with D perhaps TRBD1 (6 bases). Trimming stripped 8 bases from V and 0 bases from J, with 8 bases between. CDR3 length: 12 residues. Germline CDR1 is MNHEY and CDR2 is SMNVEV (reference sequence). The CDR3 nucleotides are TGTGCCAGCCAGGGACACTCCTACGAGCAGTACTTC. Amino acid sequence: CASQGHSYEQYF.

V gene TRBV7-9 combines with J gene TRBJ2-3; D may be TRBD1 (6 bases). Trimming stripped 3 bases from V and 4 bases from J, with 11 bases between. Germline V lookup: CDR1 SEHNR, CDR2 FQNEAQ (reference sequence). The CDR3 sequence is 14 residues long. For the CDR3, the DNA is TGTGCCAGCAGCTTTTTAAGGGGGTCAGATACGCAGTATTTT. It is translated as CASSFLRGSDTQYF.

This sequence joins TRBV28 and TRBJ1-2, with TRBD1 identical over 7 bases. CDR1 MDHEN and CDR2 SYDVKM come from the germline V gene. The CDR3 spans 13 residues. J gave up 7 bases and V 6 bases, and 8 bases lay outside the gene matches. The CDR3 reads CASRESGGSGYTF. The DNA of the CDR3 is TGTGCCAGCAGAGAGTCAGGGGGAAGTGGCTACACCTTC.

The chain employs TRBV28 and TRBJ2-3; 7 bases agree with TRBD2. J gave up 1 base and V 2 bases, and 9 bases lay outside the gene matches. Germline V CDR1 and CDR2: MDHEN, SYDVKM. The CDR3 contains 17 residues. This chain's CDR3 is CASSLPPHAGGTDTQYF. The CDR3 region has the DNA TGTGCCAGCAGTTTACCCCCGCACGCGGGGGGCACAGATACGCAGTATTTT. Full variable domain (outside the CDR3, taken from reference TRBV28 and TRBJ2-3): DVKVTQSSRYLVKRTGEKVFLECVQDMDHENMFWYRQDPGLGLRLIYFSYDVKMKEKGDIPEGYSVSREKKERFSLILESASTNQTSMYLCASSLPPHAGGTDTQYFGPGTRLTVL.

The V gene is TRBV7-2, the J gene TRBJ1-2, with 9 bases fitting TRBD1. CDR3 length: 15 residues. Germline CDR1 is SGHTA and CDR2 is FQGNSA. V lost 6 bases and J lost 2; bases outside the gene matches: 7. CDR3 sequence: CASRDQGQGNYGYTF. The DNA of the CDR3 is TGTGCCAGCAGAGATCAAGGACAGGGGAACTATGGCTACACCTTC.

In this sample, this clone turned up once. The chain recombines TRBV7-2 with TRBJ2-7; D may be TRBD1 (5 bases). V was trimmed by 5 bases and J by 2 bases, leaving 22 bases between them. The CDR3 totals 17 residues. Germline V CDR1 and CDR2: SGHTA, FQGNSA. CDR3 sequence: CASSLDSSRILAYEQYF. DNA of the CDR3: TGTGCCAGCAGCCTCGACAGTTCCAGAATCTTAGCCTACGAGCAGTACTTC. The complete variable domain, with remaining parts taken from reference TRBV7-2 and TRBJ2-7, reads GAGVSQSPSNKVTEKGKDVELRCDPISGHTALYWYRQSLGQGLEFLIYFQGNSAPDKSGLPSDRFSAERTGGSVSTLTIQRTQQEDSAVYLCASSLDSSRILAYEQYFGPGTRLTVT.

The chain employs TRBV5-4 and TRBJ2-5; TRBD2 aligns across 8 bases. Per germline, CDR1 SGHNT and CDR2 YYREEE (reference sequence). The CDR3 length is 15 residues. Trimming removed 4 bases from V and 5 bases from J; junction bases left unmatched: 10. CDR3 sequence (DNA): TGTGCCAGCAGCCCCTCGGGGGGGGGCCCCGAGACCCAGTACTTC. Its translation is CASSPSGGGPETQYF. The complete variable domain, with remaining parts taken from reference TRBV5-4 and TRBJ2-5, reads ETGVTQSPTHLIKTRGQQVTLRCSSQSGHNTVSWYQQALGQGPQFIFQYYREEENGRGNFPPRFSGLQFPNYSSELNVNALELDDSALYLCASSPSGGGPETQYFGPGTRLLVL.

The gene calls are TRBV7-9 and TRBJ2-7, with 9 bases aligning to TRBD1. CDR3 length equals 15 residues. Germline values: CDR1 SEHNR, CDR2 FQNEAQ (reference sequence). With V trimmed by 5 bases and J by 5 bases, 10 bases remained unmatched. The CDR3 protein is CASSPKPGQGDEQYF. CDR3 coding DNA: TGTGCCAGCAGCCCCAAACCGGGACAGGGAGACGAGCAGTACTTC.